Only a few counts were recorded for the clone carrying this TCR beta chain. This sample stems from a study of blood T cells in healthy people across ages. Alongside a J-beta primer mix, a sample-barcoded 5' primer served in a second PCR lasting about 7 to 12 cycles. TCRdb re-derived calls from the 5' RACE reads in MiXCR, one entry per CDR3 protein. The sample lists 650,000 to 800,000 distinct CDR3 sequences; 40% to 50% were seen once. The sequence was collected from a man between 60 and 75 years old in good health. Sequenced: blood.

The CDR3 loop reads CSARGGTAAITDTQYF. In DNA form, the CDR3 reads TGCAGTGCTAGAGGAGGGACAGCTGCGATCACAGATACGCAGTATTTT. The J gene is TRBJ2-3, the V gene TRBV20-1; the match to TRBD1 covers 7 bases. The CDR3 extends over 16 amino acids. The junction had 9 bases not matched to a gene; V was cut back by 1 base and J by 2 bases. Germline assignment: CDR1 DFQATT and CDR2 SNEGSKA (reference sequence).